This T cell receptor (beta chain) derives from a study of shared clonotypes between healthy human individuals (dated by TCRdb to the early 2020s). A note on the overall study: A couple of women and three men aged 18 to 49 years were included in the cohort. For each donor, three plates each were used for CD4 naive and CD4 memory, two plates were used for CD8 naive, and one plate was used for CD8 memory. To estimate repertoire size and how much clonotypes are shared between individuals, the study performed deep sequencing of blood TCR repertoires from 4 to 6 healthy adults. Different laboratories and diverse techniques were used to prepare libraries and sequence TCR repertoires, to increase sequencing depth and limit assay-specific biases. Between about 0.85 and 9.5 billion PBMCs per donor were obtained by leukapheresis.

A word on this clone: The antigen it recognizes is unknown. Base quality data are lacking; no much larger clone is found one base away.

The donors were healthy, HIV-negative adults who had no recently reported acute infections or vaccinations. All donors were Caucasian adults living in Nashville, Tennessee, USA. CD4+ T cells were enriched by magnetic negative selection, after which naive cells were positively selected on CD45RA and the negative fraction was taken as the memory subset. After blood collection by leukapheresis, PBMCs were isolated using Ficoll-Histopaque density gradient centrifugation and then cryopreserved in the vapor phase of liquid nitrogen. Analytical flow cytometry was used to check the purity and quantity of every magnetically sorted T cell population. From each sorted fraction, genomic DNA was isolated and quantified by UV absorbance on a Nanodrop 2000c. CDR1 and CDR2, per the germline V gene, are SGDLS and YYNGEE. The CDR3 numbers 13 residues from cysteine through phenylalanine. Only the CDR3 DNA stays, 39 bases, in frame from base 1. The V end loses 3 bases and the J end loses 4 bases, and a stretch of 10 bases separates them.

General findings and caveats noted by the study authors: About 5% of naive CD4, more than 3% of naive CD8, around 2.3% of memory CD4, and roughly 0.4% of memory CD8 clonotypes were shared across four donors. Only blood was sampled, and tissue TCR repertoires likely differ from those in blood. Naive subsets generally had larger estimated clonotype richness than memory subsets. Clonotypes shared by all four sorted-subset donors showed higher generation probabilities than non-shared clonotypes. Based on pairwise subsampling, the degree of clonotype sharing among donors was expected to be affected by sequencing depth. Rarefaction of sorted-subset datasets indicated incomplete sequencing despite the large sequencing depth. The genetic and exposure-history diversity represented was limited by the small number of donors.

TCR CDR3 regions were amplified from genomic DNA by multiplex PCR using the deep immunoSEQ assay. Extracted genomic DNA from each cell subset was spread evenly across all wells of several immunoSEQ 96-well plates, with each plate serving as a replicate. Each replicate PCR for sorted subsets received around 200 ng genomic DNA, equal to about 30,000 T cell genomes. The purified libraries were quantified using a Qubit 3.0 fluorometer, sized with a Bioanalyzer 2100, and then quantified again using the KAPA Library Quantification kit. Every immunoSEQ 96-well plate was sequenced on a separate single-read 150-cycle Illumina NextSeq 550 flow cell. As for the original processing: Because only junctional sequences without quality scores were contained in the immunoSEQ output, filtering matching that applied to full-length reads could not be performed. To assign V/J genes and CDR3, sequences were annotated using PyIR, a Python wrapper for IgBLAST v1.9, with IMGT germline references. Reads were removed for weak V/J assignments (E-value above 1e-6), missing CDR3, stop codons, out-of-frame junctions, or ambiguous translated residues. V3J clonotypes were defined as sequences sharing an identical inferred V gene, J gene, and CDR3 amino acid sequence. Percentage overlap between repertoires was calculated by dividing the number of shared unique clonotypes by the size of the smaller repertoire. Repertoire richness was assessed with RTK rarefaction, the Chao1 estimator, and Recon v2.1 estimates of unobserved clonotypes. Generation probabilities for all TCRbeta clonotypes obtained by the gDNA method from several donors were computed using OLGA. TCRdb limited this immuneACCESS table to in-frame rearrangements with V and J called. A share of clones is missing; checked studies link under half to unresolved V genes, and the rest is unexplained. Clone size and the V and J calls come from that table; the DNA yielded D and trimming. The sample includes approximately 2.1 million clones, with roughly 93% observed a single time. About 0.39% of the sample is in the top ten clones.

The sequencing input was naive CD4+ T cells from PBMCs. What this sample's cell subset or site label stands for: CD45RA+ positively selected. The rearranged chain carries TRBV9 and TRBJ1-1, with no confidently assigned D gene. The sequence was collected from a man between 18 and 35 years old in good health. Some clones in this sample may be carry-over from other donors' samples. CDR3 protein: CASSASWSTEAFF. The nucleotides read TGTGCCAGCAGCGCCAGCTGGAGCACTGAAGCTTTCTTT.